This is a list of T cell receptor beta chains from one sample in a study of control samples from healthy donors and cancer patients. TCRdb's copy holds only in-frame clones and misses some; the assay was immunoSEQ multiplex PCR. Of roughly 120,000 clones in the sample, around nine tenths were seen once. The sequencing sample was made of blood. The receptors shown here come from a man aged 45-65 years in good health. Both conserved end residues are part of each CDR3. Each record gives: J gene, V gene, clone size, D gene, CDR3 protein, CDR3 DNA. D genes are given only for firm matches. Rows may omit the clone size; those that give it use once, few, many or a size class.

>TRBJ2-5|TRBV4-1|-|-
CASSRNRAETQYF
TGCGCCAGCAGCCGCAACAGGGCAGAGACCCAGTACTTC
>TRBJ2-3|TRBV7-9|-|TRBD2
CASRPKRGGQPDTQYF
TGTGCCAGCAGGCCCAAGCGGGGGGGCCAGCCAGATACGCAGTATTTT
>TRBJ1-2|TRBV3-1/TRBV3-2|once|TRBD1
CASSQDALGTGANYGYTF
TGTGCCAGCAGCCAAGATGCCTTAGGGACAGGGGCTAACTATGGCTACACCTTC
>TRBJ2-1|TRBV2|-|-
CASRAVGSSYNEQFF
TGTGCCAGCAGGGCCGTGGGGAGCTCCTACAATGAGCAGTTCTTC
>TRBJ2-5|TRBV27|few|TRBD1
CASSLVPPGQGYGETQYF
TGTGCCAGCAGTTTAGTCCCTCCGGGACAGGGGTACGGTGAGACCCAGTACTTC
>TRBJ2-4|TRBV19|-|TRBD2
CASSIGERGGQRNIQYF
TGTGCCAGTAGTATAGGGGAGCGGGGGGGCCAGAGGAACATTCAGTACTTC
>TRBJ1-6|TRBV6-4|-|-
CASSDGQNSPLHF
TGTGCCAGCAGTGACGGCCAAAATTCACCCCTCCACTTT
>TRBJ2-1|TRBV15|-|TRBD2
CATSRGSGGEQFF
TGTGCCACCAGCAGAGGTAGCGGGGGTGAGCAGTTCTTC
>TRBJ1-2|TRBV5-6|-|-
CASSLSRYRVIYGYTF
TGTGCCAGCAGCTTGTCACGTTACAGGGTTATCTATGGCTACACCTTC
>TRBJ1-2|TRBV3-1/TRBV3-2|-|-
CASRGTGNYGYTF
TGTGCCAGCAGAGGAACAGGGAACTATGGCTACACCTTC
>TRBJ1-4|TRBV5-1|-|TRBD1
CASSQTGANEKLFF
TGCGCCAGCAGCCAAACAGGGGCCAATGAAAAACTGTTTTTT
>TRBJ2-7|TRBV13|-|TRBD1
CASSFIGTVSYEQYF
TGTGCCAGCAGCTTCATTGGGACAGTCTCCTACGAGCAGTACTTC
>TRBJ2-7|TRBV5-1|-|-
CASSFGPSSYEQYF
TGCGCCAGCAGCTTCGGGCCTAGCTCCTACGAGCAGTACTTC
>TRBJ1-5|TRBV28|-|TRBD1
CASIETGGGQPQHF
TGTGCCAGCATAGAAACAGGGGGCGGTCAGCCCCAGCATTTT
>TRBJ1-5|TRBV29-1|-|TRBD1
CSVGTGVNQPQHF
TGCAGCGTGGGAACAGGGGTGAATCAGCCCCAGCATTTT